Presented here are 25 T cell receptor beta chains from one specimen sequenced in a study of CD8+ T cells in alopecia areata. The treatment was: oral pan-JAK inhibitor, 5-10 mg twice daily. RNA was isolated and reverse transcribed to cDNA, the sequencing template. Sequencing was performed with immunoSEQ multiplex PCR; in TCRdb, only in-frame clones are kept and a portion is missing. Of roughly 250,000 clones listed, 60% are singletons. The sequencing here drew on CD4+ T cells sorted from blood, taken at week 52, from a patient treated with tofacitinib. The source is a human donor with alopecia areata.

The chain joins TRBV30 to TRBJ2-3; TRBD2 matches 7 bases. V lost 2 bases to trimming and J lost 0 bases; unmatched junction nucleotides: 5. In germline, CDR1 is GTSNPN, CDR2 SVGIG (reference sequence). The CDR3 extends over 15 amino acids. CDR3 amino acids: CAWSQASGSTDTQYF. The CDR3 nucleotides read TGTGCCTGGAGTCAGGCTAGCGGCAGCACAGATACGCAGTATTTT.

The chain couples TRBV30 to TRBJ2-1; tentative D call: TRBD2 (5 bases). The V gene lost 5 bases and the J gene lost 2 bases, with 16 bases spanning the gap. The germline V gene encodes CDR1 GTSNPN and CDR2 SVGIG (reference sequence). The CDR3 contains 15 residues. CDR3 in amino acids: CAWGRLRVPYNEQFF. The CDR3 DNA reads as TGTGCCTGGGGCAGGCTGAGGGTACCCTACAATGAGCAGTTCTTC.

In this sample, this clone turned up a few times. The chain combines TRBV9 with TRBJ1-1, with D maybe TRBD1 (5 bases). There are 16 residues in the CDR3. Germline CDR1 reads SGDLS; CDR2 reads YYNGEE. The V end was cut by 0 bases, the J end by 1 base, with 13 bases between. Here the CDR3 reads CASSVGLPRGNTEAFF. The CDR3 nucleotides read TGTGCCAGCAGCGTAGGACTTCCAAGGGGGAACACTGAAGCTTTCTTT. Full variable domain (outside the CDR3, taken from reference TRBV9 and TRBJ1-1): DSGVTQTPKHLITATGQRVTLRCSPRSGDLSVYWYQQSLDQGLQFLIQYYNGEERAKGNILERFSAQQFPDLHSELNLSSLELGDSALYFCASSVGLPRGNTEAFFGQGTRLTVV.

The chain recombines TRBV29-1 with TRBJ2-5; TRBD2 is a possible D gene (5 bases). Germline CDR1 and CDR2: SQVTM and ANQGSEA. Deletions cut 4 bases from V and 1 base from J, with 10 bases between. This CDR3 is built from 13 residues. CDR3 in amino acids: CSVGVRGQETQYF. The DNA for the CDR3 is TGCAGCGTTGGTGTCCGGGGCCAAGAGACCCAGTACTTC.

This clone showed up just a few times. J is TRBJ2-7 and V is TRBV30; D call uncertain. The germline V gene encodes CDR1 GTSNPN and CDR2 SVGIG (reference sequence). V was shortened by 5 bases and J by 0 bases, with 11 bases between the two germline ends. The CDR3 runs 13 residues. CDR3 amino acids: CAWGRGLSYEQYF. In DNA form, the CDR3 reads TGTGCCTGGGGTCGTGGTCTCTCCTACGAGCAGTACTTC.

V usage is TRBV29-1 and J usage is TRBJ1-6; D call uncertain. CDR3 length: 13 amino acids. Germline V gene data show CDR1 as SQVTM and CDR2 as ANQGSEA. V lost 4 bases and J lost 8, with 12 bases in between. Here the CDR3 reads CSVAHGRDSPLHF. In nucleotides, the CDR3 is TGCAGCGTTGCCCATGGTCGGGATTCACCCCTCCACTTT.

The J gene is TRBJ1-2, the V gene TRBV18; a possible D gene is TRBD1 (6 bases). The CDR3 is 15 amino acids. CDR1 KGHSH and CDR2 LQKENI come from the germline V gene. Trimming removed 2 bases at V and 3 bases at J, with 13 bases between. For the CDR3, the DNA is TGTGCCAGCTCACCATCATTGGGACAAGACTATGGCTACACCTTC. It specifies CASSPSLGQDYGYTF.

V usage is TRBV30 and J usage is TRBJ1-1; no firm D call. The CDR3 has 12 residues. V was cut by 4 bases and J by 5 bases, with 11 bases left in between. Per the germline V gene, CDR1 is GTSNPN and CDR2 is SVGIG (reference sequence). The CDR3: CAWNPKRTEAFF. Written as DNA, the CDR3 is TGTGCCTGGAACCCGAAAAGGACTGAAGCTTTCTTT.

This sequence joins TRBV11-2 and TRBJ2-3; 9 nucleotides agree with TRBD2. Looked up from germline, CDR1 is SGHAT and CDR2 is FQNNGV. The CDR3 spans 15 residues. Unmatched junction bases numbered 3, after V lost 4 bases and J lost 1 base. The CDR3 nucleotides are TGTGCCAGCAGCTGGGGACTAGCCGGCACAGATACGCAGTATTTT. It encodes CASSWGLAGTDTQYF.

The chain links TRBV7-9 to TRBJ2-5; no clear D gene. The CDR3 runs 11 residues. Trimming left V 6 bases short and J 2 bases short, with 4 bases between. The germline V gene encodes CDR1 SEHNR and CDR2 FQNEAQ (reference sequence). CDR3 nucleotides: TGTGCCAGCAGTGCGCAAGAGACCCAGTACTTC. As protein: CASSAQETQYF.

CDR3 in DNA: TGTGCCAGCACTAATGGTAATTCACCCCTCCACTTT. This sequence encodes CASTNGNSPLHF. This chain links TRBV7-2 with TRBJ1-6; D unresolved. Deletions cut 7 bases from V and 6 bases from J, with 7 bases between. Germline V lookup: CDR1 SGHTA, CDR2 FQGNSA. This CDR3 comprises 12 residues.

J is TRBJ1-1 and V is TRBV2; 8 nucleotides line up with TRBD1. Germline trimming cut 3 bases from V and 4 bases from J; bases unmatched to any gene: 7. CDR3 length equals 15 residues. Germline CDR1 SNHLY, CDR2 FYNNEI. CDR3 protein: CASSDWRTGSTEAFF. DNA of the CDR3: TGTGCCAGCAGTGATTGGAGGACAGGGAGCACTGAAGCTTTCTTT.

This clone was seen once. This chain uses TRBV4-2 with TRBJ1-2, with TRBD1 as a possible D gene (5 bases). Germline CDR1 and CDR2: LGHNA and YNFKEQ. V was cut by 2 bases and J by 4 bases, with 11 bases left in between. This CDR3 comprises 14 residues. CDR3 DNA sequence: TGTGCCAGCAGCCAAACGGGGGGTAGCTATGGCTACACCTTC. As protein: CASSQTGGSYGYTF.

This clone turned up a few times. The chain is built from TRBV11-2 and TRBJ2-5; no clear D. The CDR3 is 13 amino acids. The V gene's germline CDR1 is SGHAT and CDR2 FQNNGV. Between the trimmed V and J ends, which lost 3 bases and 5 bases, there was a span of 10 bases. Here the CDR3 reads CASSFGFRETQYF. The CDR3 nucleotides read TGTGCCAGCAGCTTTGGTTTTAGGGAGACCCAGTACTTC.

The chain links TRBV30 to TRBJ1-4; D unclear. Per germline, CDR1 GTSNPN and CDR2 SVGIG (reference sequence). The CDR3 runs to 13 residues. V dropped 5 bases and J dropped 8 bases, with 15 bases sitting between them. The CDR3: CAWGRAMREKLFF. CDR3 coding DNA: TGTGCCTGGGGGCGGGCTATGAGGGAAAAACTGTTTTTT. Together with reference TRBV30 and TRBJ1-4, the CDR3 gives the full variable domain: SQTIHQWPATLVQPVGSPLSLECTVEGTSNPNLYWYRQAAGRGLQLLFYSVGIGQISSEVPQNLSASRPQDRQFILSSKKLLLSDSGFYLCAWGRAMREKLFFGSGTQLSVL.

This chain connects TRBV29-1 to TRBJ2-3; D tentatively reads TRBD1 or TRBD2 (5 bases each). V lost 4 bases and J lost 0, with 14 bases in between. This CDR3 spans 15 amino acids. From germline, CDR1 is SQVTM and CDR2 ANQGSEA. The CDR3 region has the DNA TGCAGCGTTGCGGGTAAGAGGGGAAGCACAGATACGCAGTATTTT. Its translation is CSVAGKRGSTDTQYF.

V gene TRBV10-3 combines with J gene TRBJ1-1; 7 bases agree with TRBD1. Germline V gene lookup returns CDR1 ENHRY and CDR2 SYGVKD. V was clipped by 5 bases and J by 11 bases; unmatched bases: 8. This CDR3 region has 12 residues. The CDR3 region is CAISPDRAGAFF. In nucleotides, the CDR3 is TGTGCCATCAGTCCTGACAGGGCGGGGGCTTTCTTT.

As to this clone: Other DNA variants within this sample encode the same CDR3. The gene calls are TRBV11-2 and TRBJ2-1, with TRBD2 matching 8 bases. Germline V gene data show CDR1 as SGHAT and CDR2 as FQNNGV. With 1 base clipped from V and 4 bases from J, the junction kept 0 bases outside the gene matches. The CDR3 consists of 14 residues. This chain's CDR3 is CASSLAGGYNEQFF. DNA for the CDR3: TGTGCCAGCAGCTTAGCGGGGGGGTACAATGAGCAGTTCTTC.

The V and J genes are TRBV7-3 and TRBJ2-3, with 8 positions matching TRBD2. The CDR3 totals 18 residues. Germline V gene lookup returns CDR1 SGHTA and CDR2 FQGTGA. The junction had 14 bases not matched to a gene; V was cut back by 1 base and J by 5 bases. In nucleotides, the CDR3 is TGTGCCAGCAGCTTAAAAAGTCTGGGACTAGATGCTGTAGATACGCAGTATTTT. This sequence encodes CASSLKSLGLDAVDTQYF.

This clone came up a few times. The J gene is TRBJ1-1, the V gene TRBV20-1, with D perhaps TRBD1 (6 bases). Trimming shortened V by 6 bases and J by 4 bases, and 9 bases separated the two germline ends. This CDR3 comprises 11 residues. The germline CDR1 and CDR2 sequences are DFQATT and SNEGSKA (reference sequence). The CDR3 coding sequence is TGCAGTGCGTTACAGGGCACTGAAGCTTTCTTT. Protein sequence: CSALQGTEAFF.

The gene calls are TRBV9 and TRBJ2-3; D uncertain. Germline V gives CDR1 SGDLS, CDR2 YYNGEE. V shed 1 base and J shed 3 bases, with 3 bases lying between them. CDR3 size: 12 residues. In DNA form, the CDR3 reads TGTGCCAGCAGCGTAAGGACAGATACGCAGTATTTT. Protein: CASSVRTDTQYF. The full variable domain, with the rest looked up from reference TRBV9 and TRBJ2-3, is DSGVTQTPKHLITATGQRVTLRCSPRSGDLSVYWYQQSLDQGLQFLIQYYNGEERAKGNILERFSAQQFPDLHSELNLSSLELGDSALYFCASSVRTDTQYFGPGTRLTVL.

This clone was recorded a few times. V and J are TRBV29-1 and TRBJ1-1; D is perhaps TRBD1 (5 bases). The V gene lost 8 bases and the J gene lost 4 bases, with 8 bases spanning the gap. Germline CDR1 and CDR2: SQVTM and ANQGSEA. The length of the CDR3 is 10 residues. The CDR3 region has the DNA TGCAGCATACAGGTCACTGAAGCTTTCTTT. As protein: CSIQVTEAFF.

The V call is TRBV30, the J call TRBJ2-6; no clear D. The CDR3 runs 14 residues. Germline loops: CDR1 GTSNPN, CDR2 SVGIG (reference sequence). V lost 2 bases and J 0 bases, leaving 5 bases between the germline ends. CDR3 bases: TGTGCCTGGAGTCGTAACTCTGGGGCCAACGTCCTGACTTTC. This codes for CAWSRNSGANVLTF.

This clone was detected a few times. The chain recombines TRBV7-9 with TRBJ1-1; D gene uncertain. The CDR3 totals 13 residues. Germline values: CDR1 SEHNR, CDR2 FQNEAQ (reference sequence). V dropped 4 bases and J dropped 3 bases, with 9 bases sitting between them. CDR3 DNA: TGTGCCAGCAGCTGGGGAAGGGACACTGAAGCTTTCTTT. The encoded protein is CASSWGRDTEAFF.

This rearrangement joins TRBV5-1 to TRBJ2-7; tentative D call: TRBD2 (6 bases). The J call is doubtful: the DNA matches TRBJ2-5 better. Germline CDR1 SGHRS, CDR2 YFSETQ. This CDR3 comprises 12 residues. CDR3 loop: CASSFGGETQYF. DNA for the CDR3: TGCGCCAGCAGCTTCGGGGGAGAGACCCAGTACTTC.